Listed below are T cell receptor beta chains from one sample, sequenced in a study of CD8+ T cells in alopecia areata. TCRdb keeps only in-frame clones here, not all; method: immunoSEQ multiplex PCR. The profile shows under 300,000 clones, 50% to 75% of them singletons. This sample comprised CD4+ T cells sorted from blood, obtained around week 53, from a patient treated with tofacitinib. All receptors come from a human donor with alopecia areata. The CDR3 runs from the conserved cysteine through the conserved F or W. The order of the fields is clone size, D gene, V gene, J gene, CDR3 protein, CDR3 DNA. The D gene is left open where the match is weak. Not every row has a clone size; where given, it reads once, few, many or a size class.

>.|.|TRBV9|TRBJ2-3
CASSVDSGTDTQYF
TGTGCCAGCAGCGTAGACAGCGGCACAGATACGCAGTATTTT
>.|TRBD1|TRBV30|TRBJ2-3
CAWSIQGAFSTDTQYF
TGTGCCTGGAGTATCCAGGGGGCGTTTAGCACAGATACGCAGTATTTT
>.|.|TRBV19|TRBJ2-3
CASSIGRPSTDTQYF
TGTGCCAGTAGTATCGGGCGACCTAGCACAGATACGCAGTATTTT
>.|.|TRBV7-2|TRBJ1-5
CASSFQRGQPQHF
TGTGCCAGCAGCTTTCAGAGGGGTCAGCCCCAGCATTTT
>.|TRBD2|TRBV5-4|TRBJ2-1
CASSLAPSGDNEQFF
TGTGCCAGCAGCTTGGCCCCTAGCGGAGACAATGAGCAGTTCTTC
>.|TRBD2|TRBV27|TRBJ2-3
CASSSQRRGGTDTQYF
TGTGCCAGCAGTTCCCAGCGCCGGGGGGGCACAGATACGCAGTATTTT
>.|.|TRBV6-5|TRBJ1-6
CASSWRGRGDSPLHF
TGTGCCAGCAGTTGGCGGGGACGGGGGGATTCACCCCTCCACTTT
>.|TRBD1|TRBV29-1|TRBJ2-5
CSVSQGEETQYF
TGCAGCGTCTCACAGGGGGAGGAGACCCAGTACTTC
>.|TRBD1|TRBV27|TRBJ1-2
CASSPDRAYGYTF
TGTGCCAGCAGCCCCGACAGGGCCTATGGCTACACCTTC
>.|.|TRBV29-1|TRBJ1-2
CSVEPRGRYGYTF
TGCAGCGTTGAACCCCGGGGGCGCTATGGCTACACCTTC
>.|.|TRBV5-4|TRBJ2-2
CASSGRRDGSAGELFF
TGTGCCAGCAGCGGGCGGCGGGACGGCTCGGCCGGGGAGCTGTTTTTT
>.|TRBD1|TRBV6-6|TRBJ1-2
CASSRDRDGYTF
TGTGCCAGCAGTCGGGACAGGGATGGCTACACCTTC
>few|TRBD1|TRBV10-3|TRBJ1-5
CAISGGQGGNQPQHF
TGTGCCATCAGTGGGGGACAGGGCGGCAATCAGCCCCAGCATTTT
>.|.|TRBV29-1|TRBJ1-2
CSVETANSNYGYTF
TGCAGCGTTGAAACTGCCAACAGCAACTATGGCTACACCTTC
>.|.|TRBV29-1|TRBJ1-1
CSAVRVRNTEAFF
TGCAGCGCGGTCAGGGTTCGGAACACTGAAGCTTTCTTT
>few|TRBD1|TRBV5-1|TRBJ2-7
CASSHGQGGYEQYF
TGCGCCAGCAGCCACGGACAGGGGGGCTACGAGCAGTACTTC
>.|.|TRBV14|TRBJ2-1
CASSQGQSYNEQFF
TGTGCCAGCAGCCAAGGACAGAGCTACAATGAGCAGTTCTTC
>.|.|TRBV28|TRBJ2-6
CASMFSGANVLTF
TGTGCCAGCATGTTTTCTGGGGCCAACGTCCTGACTTTC
>.|TRBD1|TRBV20-1|TRBJ2-4
CSAGTVDIQYF
TGCAGTGCTGGGACAGTCGACATTCAGTACTTC
>.|.|TRBV9|TRBJ1-5
CASSPGVYSNQPQHF
TGTGCCAGCAGTCCAGGGGTTTATAGCAATCAGCCCCAGCATTTT
>.|.|TRBV30|TRBJ2-3
CAWSRGGGTDTQYF
TGTGCCTGGAGTAGGGGCGGGGGCACAGATACGCAGTATTTT
>.|.|TRBV9|TRBJ2-5
CASSVAQETQYF
TGTGCCAGCAGCGTAGCTCAAGAGACCCAGTACTTC